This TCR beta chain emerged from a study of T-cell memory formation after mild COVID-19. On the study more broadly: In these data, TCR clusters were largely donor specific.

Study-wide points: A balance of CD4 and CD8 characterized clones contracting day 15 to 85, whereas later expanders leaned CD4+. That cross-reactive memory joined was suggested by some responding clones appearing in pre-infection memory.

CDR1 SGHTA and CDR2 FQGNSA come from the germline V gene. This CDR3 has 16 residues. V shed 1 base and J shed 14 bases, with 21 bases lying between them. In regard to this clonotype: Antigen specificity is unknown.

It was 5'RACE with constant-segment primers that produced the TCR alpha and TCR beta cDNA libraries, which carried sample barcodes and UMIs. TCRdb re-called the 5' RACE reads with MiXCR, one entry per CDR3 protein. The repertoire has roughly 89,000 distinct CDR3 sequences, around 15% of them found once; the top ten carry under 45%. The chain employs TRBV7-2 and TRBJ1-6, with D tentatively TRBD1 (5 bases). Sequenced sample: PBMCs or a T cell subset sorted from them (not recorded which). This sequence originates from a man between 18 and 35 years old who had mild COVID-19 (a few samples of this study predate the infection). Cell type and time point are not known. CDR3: CASSLVVGTEGLTLHF. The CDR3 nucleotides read TGTGCCAGCAGCTTAGTAGTAGGGACGGAGGGGCTCACCCTCCACTTT.